A single sample is the source of the 19 T cell receptor beta chains below, sequenced in a study of blood T cell repertoires in COVID-19. This table comes from immunoSEQ multiplex PCR, and its TCRdb copy is limited to in-frame clones, with some not included. The sample records some 310,000 clones, about nine tenths being singletons. The sample taken for sequencing was peripheral blood. The source is a woman between 25 and 40 years old with COVID-19, enrolled during active disease.

V usage is TRBV7-3 and J usage is TRBJ2-1, with 15 bases fitting TRBD2. The germline V gene has CDR1 SGHTA and CDR2 FQGTGA. The trim removed 2 bases at V and 6 bases at J, leaving 11 bases unmatched. CDR3 length equals 19 residues. The CDR3 region is CASSLEAGTSGGFGNEQFF. For the CDR3, the DNA is TGTGCCAGCAGCTTAGAGGCCGGGACTAGCGGGGGGTTTGGCAATGAGCAGTTCTTC.

The V gene is TRBV11-1, the J gene TRBJ1-1, with TRBD1 identical over 9 bases. The V segment lost 5 bases and the J segment 3 bases; nucleotides outside the gene matches: 7. The CDR3 loop spans 15 amino acids. Germline V gene data show CDR1 as SGHAT and CDR2 as FQDESV (reference sequence). CDR3 residues: CASSKSGQGHTEAFF. The CDR3, as DNA: TGTGCCAGCAGCAAATCAGGACAGGGGCACACTGAAGCTTTCTTT.

This sequence joins TRBV30 and TRBJ1-5, with 9 bases matching TRBD1. The trim removed 2 bases at V and 2 bases at J, leaving 4 bases unmatched. Germline CDR1 and CDR2: GTSNPN and SVGIG (reference sequence). The CDR3 contains 15 residues. CDR3 in amino acids: CAWSLGQGGNQPQHF. Here the CDR3 DNA reads TGTGCCTGGAGTCTGGGACAGGGAGGCAATCAGCCCCAGCATTTT.

The J gene is TRBJ2-7, the V gene TRBV6-2 or TRBV6-3; 8 nucleotides line up with TRBD2. The CDR3 has 16 residues. Losses at the gene ends were 0 bases for V and 5 bases for J; bases not matched to a gene: 9. CDR1 and CDR2 (germline): MNHEY, SVGEGT. CDR3 bases: TGTGCCAGCAGTTACTCGACGGGAGGGCCACGACACGAGCAGTACTTC. Protein product: CASSYSTGGPRHEQYF.

The chain couples TRBV5-1 to TRBJ1-5; 10 bases match TRBD1. Germline lookup yields CDR1 SGHRS and CDR2 YFSETQ. The CDR3 contains 13 residues. J lost 7 bases, V lost 4 bases, and 2 bases had no gene match. The DNA of the CDR3 is TGCGCCAGCAGCCTGACAGGGGGCCAGCCCCAGCATTTT. It specifies CASSLTGGQPQHF.

This chain uses TRBV6-6 with TRBJ1-5, with D perhaps TRBD1 (5 bases). Trimming took 0 bases from V and 4 from J, leaving 13 bases between them. This CDR3 is built from 16 residues. Germline V CDR1 and CDR2: MNHNY, SVGAGI (reference sequence). CDR3 sequence reads: CASSYSGGRRNQPQHF. Written as DNA, the CDR3 is TGTGCCAGCAGTTACTCGGGGGGAAGGCGGAATCAGCCCCAGCATTTT.

J is TRBJ2-6 and V is TRBV5-1; possible D gene TRBD2, 5 bases. The CDR3 has 14 residues. Germline V lookup: CDR1 SGHRS, CDR2 YFSETQ. Trimming pared 4 bases from V and 0 bases from J, leaving 5 bases between. DNA of the CDR3: TGCGCCAGCAGCCGGGACTCTGGGGCCAACGTCCTGACTTTC. It translates to CASSRDSGANVLTF. Supplemented by reference TRBV5-1 and TRBJ2-6, the full variable domain reads KAGVTQTPRYLIKTRGQQVTLSCSPISGHRSVSWYQQTPGQGLQFLFEYFSETQRNKGNFPGRFSGRQFSNSRSEMNVSTLELGDSALYLCASSRDSGANVLTFGAGSRLTVL.

In its sample, this clone was seen a few times. The J gene is TRBJ2-2, the V gene TRBV29-1, with 11 bases fitting TRBD1. Germline V gives CDR1 SQVTM, CDR2 ANQGSEA. There are 16 residues in the CDR3. Trimming at V came to 5 bases and at J to 1 base, leaving 6 bases not matched to a gene. The DNA for the CDR3 is TGCAGCGTTCGCGGACAGGGGGCTATGAACACCGGGGAGCTGTTTTTT. The encoded protein is CSVRGQGAMNTGELFF.

DNA for the CDR3: TGTGCCAGCAGTTACTCGGGACAGACTAATGAAAAACTGTTTTTT. It specifies CASSYSGQTNEKLFF. The J gene is TRBJ1-4, the V gene TRBV6-6, with TRBD1 matching 7 bases. CDR3 size: 15 residues. The trim removed 0 bases at V and 2 bases at J, leaving 0 bases unmatched. Germline V gives CDR1 MNHNY, CDR2 SVGAGI (reference sequence).

V and J are TRBV9 and TRBJ1-1; D is unclear. With 3 bases removed from V and 5 bases from J, the gap between germline ends came to 14 bases. The length of the CDR3 is 14 residues. From germline, CDR1 is SGDLS and CDR2 YYNGEE. CDR3 sequence (DNA): TGTGCCAGCAGCGCCCACACGGGAGTGACTGAAGCTTTCTTT. This translates into CASSAHTGVTEAFF.

This clone was observed a handful of times. Other DNA sequences in the sample encode the same CDR3. V and J are TRBV18 and TRBJ1-1; D is unclear. Trimming cost V 3 bases and J 2 bases, with 7 bases left between them. The germline V gene has CDR1 KGHSH and CDR2 LQKENI. This CDR3 region has 13 residues. Here the CDR3 reads CASSPSGNTEAFF. CDR3 coding DNA: TGTGCCAGCTCACCTTCAGGTAACACTGAAGCTTTCTTT.

The gene calls are TRBV28 and TRBJ2-5, with 11 bases identical to TRBD1. This CDR3 contains 14 residues. Losses at the gene ends were 10 bases for V and 5 bases for J; bases not matched to a gene: 9. From germline, CDR1 is MDHEN and CDR2 SYDVKM. DNA for the CDR3: TGTGCCACCTCGGGACAGGGGGGAATCGAGACCCAGTACTTC. Its translation: CATSGQGGIETQYF. Full variable domain (rest looked up from reference TRBV28 and TRBJ2-5): DVKVTQSSRYLVKRTGEKVFLECVQDMDHENMFWYRQDPGLGLRLIYFSYDVKMKEKGDIPEGYSVSREKKERFSLILESASTNQTSMYLCATSGQGGIETQYFGPGTRLLVL.

V and J are TRBV5-1 and TRBJ1-1; a possible D gene is TRBD1 (6 bases). Trimming left V 1 base short and J 5 bases short, with 12 bases between. The CDR3 is made up of 14 amino acids. Germline V lookup: CDR1 SGHRS, CDR2 YFSETQ. In DNA, the CDR3 is TGCGCCAGCAGCTTGACAGGGTTGTTGACTGAAGCTTTCTTT. It codes for CASSLTGLLTEAFF.

J is TRBJ1-2 and V is TRBV27; possible D gene TRBD1, 5 bases. The CDR3 sequence is 14 residues long. The germline CDR1 and CDR2 sequences are MNHEY and SMNVEV (reference sequence). Trimming left V 6 bases short and J 8 bases short, with 19 bases between. CDR3 sequence: CASSLAPRGDGYTF. CDR3 coding DNA: TGTGCCAGCAGCTTGGCCCCCCGGGGGGACGGCTACACCTTC.

The gene calls are TRBV11-3 and TRBJ1-1, with TRBD1 matching 9 bases. CDR3 size: 15 residues. The ends lost 6 bases at V and 6 bases at J; junction bases unmatched: 11. From germline, CDR1 is SGHNT and CDR2 YENEEA. CDR3 sequence (DNA): TGTGCCAGCAGTCCCTCCGGGACAGGGTTCGCTGAAGCTTTCTTT. Residues: CASSPSGTGFAEAFF.

The V gene is TRBV6-5, the J gene TRBJ2-7; D uncertain. Trimming pared 0 bases from V and 2 bases from J, leaving 11 bases between. Germline V gene data show CDR1 as MNHEY and CDR2 as SVGAGI. CDR3 size: 15 residues. The CDR3 DNA reads as TGTGCCAGCAGTTACTCGAAGAACACCCCCTACGAGCAGTACTTC. Encoded protein: CASSYSKNTPYEQYF.

This clone was counted a single time. V is TRBV3-1 (or the pseudogene TRBV3-2) and J is TRBJ1-4; 8 positions agree with TRBD1. CDR1 and CDR2 (germline): LGHDT, YNNKEL (reference sequence). The CDR3 totals 15 residues. J was trimmed by 5 bases and V by 3 bases; bases with no gene match: 5. CDR3 protein: CASSHSDRENEKLFF. In DNA form, the CDR3 reads TGTGCCAGCAGCCATTCGGACAGGGAAAATGAAAAACTGTTTTTT.

In nucleotides, the CDR3 is TGTGCCAGCAGCTCGGGACAGGGGGACGGGAGTCGAGAGACCCAGTACTTC. This sequence encodes CASSSGQGDGSRETQYF. The chain combines TRBV7-9 with TRBJ2-5; 11 bases are shared with TRBD1. Germline loops: CDR1 SEHNR, CDR2 FQNEAQ (reference sequence). The trim removed 4 bases at V and 4 bases at J, leaving 11 bases unmatched. This CDR3 comprises 17 residues.

The chain has TRBV19 and TRBJ1-2; 8 nucleotides agree with TRBD1. V shed 4 bases and J 6 bases; nucleotides not matched to a gene: 1. Germline V lookup: CDR1 LNHDA, CDR2 SQIVND (reference sequence). The CDR3 is 12 residues long. Here the CDR3 DNA reads TGTGCCAGTAGTACGACAGGGGATGGCTACACCTTC. This sequence encodes CASSTTGDGYTF.